Shown below are 2 T cell receptor beta chains from a single sample sequenced in a study of blood T cell repertoires in COVID-19. Method: immunoSEQ multiplex PCR; TCRdb's copy keeps in-frame clones and lacks some. The table has around 190,000 clones, 70% to 85% seen once. Sample: peripheral blood. Receptors originate from a woman between 45 and 60 years old with acute or convalescent COVID-19.

This clone has a single count. V is TRBV4-3 and J is TRBJ2-2; D perhaps matches TRBD1 (6 bases). From germline, CDR1 is LGHNA and CDR2 YSLEER. CDR3 length: 16 amino acids. Trimming took off 4 bases at V and 2 bases at J, with 14 bases between the two ends. CDR3 DNA sequence: TGCGCCAGCAGCCCAGTAGGGACACGTAACACCGGGGAGCTGTTTTTT. Encoded protein: CASSPVGTRNTGELFF.

The chain is built from TRBV4-3 and TRBJ1-3; 10 nucleotides align to TRBD1. The CDR3 covers 19 residues. Germline-derived CDR1 and CDR2 are LGHNA and YSLEER. V was clipped by 0 bases and J by 4 bases; unmatched bases: 12. In DNA, the CDR3 is TGCGCCAGCAGCCAAGATCTCGGGACAGGGGCGACGGGGGGAAACACCATATATTTT. Protein: CASSQDLGTGATGGNTIYF.